The clone carrying this TCR beta chain has only a few counts. Trimming took 6 bases from V and 2 from J, leaving 23 bases between them. Germline V gene data show CDR1 as MDHEN and CDR2 as SYDVKM. The CDR3 has 17 amino acids. The data were taken from a study of OX40 agonist ivuxolimab in advanced cancers. The protocol was immunoSEQ multiplex PCR, while the TCRdb copy is restricted to in-frame clones and leaves out a portion. The table lists tens of thousands of clones, more than 75% of them singletons. The V call is TRBV28, the J call TRBJ2-7, with no clear D. The specimen was CD4+ or CD8+ T cells sorted from blood, collected in a trial of the OX40 agonist ivuxolimab. The clonotype originates from an adult with an advanced solid tumor such as melanoma, head and neck, liver or kidney cancer. The CDR3 DNA sequence: TGTGCCAGCAGCACCACCTTGCCCTCGAGGTTGACCTACGAGCAGTACTTC. Translated, it gives CASSTTLPSRLTYEQYF.